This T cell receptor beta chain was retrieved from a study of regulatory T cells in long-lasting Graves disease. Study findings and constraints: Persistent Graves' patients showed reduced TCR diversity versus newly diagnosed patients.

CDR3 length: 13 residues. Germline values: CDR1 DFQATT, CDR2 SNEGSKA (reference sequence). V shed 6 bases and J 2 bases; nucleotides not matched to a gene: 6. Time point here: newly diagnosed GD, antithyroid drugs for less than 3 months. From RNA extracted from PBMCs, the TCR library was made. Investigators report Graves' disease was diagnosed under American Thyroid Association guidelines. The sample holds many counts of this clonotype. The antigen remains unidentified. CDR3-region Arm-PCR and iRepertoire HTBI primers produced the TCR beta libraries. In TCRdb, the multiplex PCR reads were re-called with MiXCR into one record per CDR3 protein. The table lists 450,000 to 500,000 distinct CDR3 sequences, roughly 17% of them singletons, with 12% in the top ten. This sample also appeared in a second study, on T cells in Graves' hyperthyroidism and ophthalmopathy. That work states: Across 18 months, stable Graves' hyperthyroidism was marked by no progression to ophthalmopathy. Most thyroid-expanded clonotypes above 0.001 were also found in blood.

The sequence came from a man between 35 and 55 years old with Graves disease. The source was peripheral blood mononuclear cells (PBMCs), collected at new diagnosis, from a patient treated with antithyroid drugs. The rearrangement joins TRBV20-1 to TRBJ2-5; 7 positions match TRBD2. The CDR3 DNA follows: TGCAGTGCCGAAAAGCGGGGTCAAGAGACCCAGTACTTC. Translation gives CSAEKRGQETQYF.